This TCR beta chain was identified in a study of blood T cell repertoires in COVID-19. On the study more broadly: Whether acute or convalescent, the COVID-19 samples came from the United States, Italy and Spain. T cells, B-cell-depleted T cells, or PBMCs provided the cDNA or gDNA that served as material.

Source study methods: Estimated nucleated cell counts came from reference gene primer amplification. Here immunoSEQ multiplex PCR was the method, and the copy in TCRdb shows in-frame clones only, minus some. Clone size and V and J calls were adopted from that table, with D and trimming inferred from the DNA. In the table there are a few hundred thousand clones, 86% of which are singletons. This receptor was taken from a woman between 45 and 65 years old with acute or convalescent COVID-19. Sequenced material: peripheral blood.

The CDR3 nucleotides are TGTGCCAGCAGTTACAGGGGGACAGGGGGCCTGAGTGAGCAGTTCTTC. It is translated as CASSYRGTGGLSEQFF. The rearrangement links TRBV6-5 to TRBJ2-1, with 12 bases lining up with TRBD1. Germline-derived CDR1 and CDR2 are MNHEY and SVGAGI. This CDR3 region has 16 residues. V shed 2 bases, J shed 9 bases, and the junction held 8 bases outside the gene matches.